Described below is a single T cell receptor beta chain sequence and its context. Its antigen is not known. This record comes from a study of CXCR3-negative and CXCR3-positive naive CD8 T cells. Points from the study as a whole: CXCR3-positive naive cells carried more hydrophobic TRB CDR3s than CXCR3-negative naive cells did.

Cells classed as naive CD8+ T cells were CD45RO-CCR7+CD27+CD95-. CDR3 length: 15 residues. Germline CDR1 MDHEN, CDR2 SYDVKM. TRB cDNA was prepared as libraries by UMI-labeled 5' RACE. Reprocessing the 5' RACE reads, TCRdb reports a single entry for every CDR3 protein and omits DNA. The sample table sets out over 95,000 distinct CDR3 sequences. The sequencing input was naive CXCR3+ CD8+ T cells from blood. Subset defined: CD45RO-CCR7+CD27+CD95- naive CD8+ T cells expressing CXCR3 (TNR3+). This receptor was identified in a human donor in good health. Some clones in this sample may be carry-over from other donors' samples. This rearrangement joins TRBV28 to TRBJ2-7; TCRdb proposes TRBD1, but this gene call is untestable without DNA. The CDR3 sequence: CASSLFVLSTYEQYF.